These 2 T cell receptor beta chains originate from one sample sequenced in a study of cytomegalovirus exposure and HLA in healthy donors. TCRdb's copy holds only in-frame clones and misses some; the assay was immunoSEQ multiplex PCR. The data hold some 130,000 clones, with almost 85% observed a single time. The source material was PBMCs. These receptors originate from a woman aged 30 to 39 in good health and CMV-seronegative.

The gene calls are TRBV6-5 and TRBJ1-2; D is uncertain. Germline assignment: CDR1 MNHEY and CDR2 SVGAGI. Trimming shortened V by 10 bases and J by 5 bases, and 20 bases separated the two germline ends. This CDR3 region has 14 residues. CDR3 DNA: TGTGCCACCTCGACCGGGTTCCACTCTTATGGCTACACCTTC. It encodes CATSTGFHSYGYTF.

Here the CDR3 DNA reads TGTGCCAGCAGCGCGCGGGGGGGCGGCACAGATACGCAGTATTTT. As protein: CASSARGGGTDTQYF. The chain employs TRBV9 and TRBJ2-3, with TRBD2 matching 9 bases. Germline V gene lookup returns CDR1 SGDLS and CDR2 YYNGEE. The CDR3 covers 15 residues. V trimming: 3 bases; J trimming: 1 base; junction bases outside the gene matches: 3.